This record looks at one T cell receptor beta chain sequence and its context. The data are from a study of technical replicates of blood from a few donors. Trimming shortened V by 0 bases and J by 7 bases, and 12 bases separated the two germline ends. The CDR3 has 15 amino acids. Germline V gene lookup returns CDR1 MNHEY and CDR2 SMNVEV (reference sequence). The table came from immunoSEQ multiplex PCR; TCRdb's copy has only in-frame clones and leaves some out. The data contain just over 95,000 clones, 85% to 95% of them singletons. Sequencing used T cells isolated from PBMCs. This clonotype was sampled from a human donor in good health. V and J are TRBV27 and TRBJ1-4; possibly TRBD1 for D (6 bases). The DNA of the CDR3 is TGTGCCAGCAGTTTATCAACAGGGAGAAGTGAAAAACTGTTTTTT. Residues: CASSLSTGRSEKLFF.